The 30 T cell receptor beta chains presented below share a single source sample, sequenced in a study of CD8 T cells in Susac syndrome. With random hexamers, reverse transcription was performed on roughly 0.5 to 1 ug of RNA. TCRdb used MiXCR to reprocess the immunoSEQ multiplex PCR reads, holding one entry per CDR3 protein. The table includes a few hundred thousand distinct CDR3 sequences, 80% to 95% detected once. Sample: CD4+ T cells from PBMCs. Every receptor here comes from a human donor with multiple sclerosis.

The chain is built from TRBV6-1 and TRBJ2-7; possibly TRBD1 for D (5 bases). The CDR3 runs 13 residues. Trimming took 8 bases from V and 3 from J, leaving 14 bases between them. Per germline, CDR1 MNHNS and CDR2 SASEGT. CDR3 amino acids: CASGRAYDYEQYF. CDR3 nucleotides: TGTGCCAGCGGCAGGGCCTACGACTACGAGCAGTACTTC.

This rearrangement joins TRBV12-3 or TRBV12-4 to TRBJ2-2; D unclear. Trimming removed 5 bases at V and 6 bases at J, with 16 bases between. The CDR3 runs to 15 residues. CDR3 DNA: TGTGCCAGCAGTCCCTTAAGGGCTAGGTCCGGGGAGCTGTTTTTT. Its translation: CASSPLRARSGELFF.

Only one count was recorded for this clonotype. An end of the junction does not agree with germline; a read error may underlie this. The genes are TRBV7-7 and TRBJ1-4; possibly TRBD1 for D (5 bases). This CDR3 is built from 13 residues. Germline CDR1 SSHAT, CDR2 FNYEAQ (reference sequence). CDR3 loop: CASSSDRNEKLFF. CDR3 bases: TGTGCTAGCAGCTCCGACAGAAATGAAAAACTGTTTTTT.

The V and J genes are TRBV3-1 and TRBJ2-7; the D is unclear. Germline V gives CDR1 LGHDT, CDR2 YNNKEL (reference sequence). V was shortened by 1 base and J by 3 bases, with 10 bases between the two germline ends. The CDR3 length is 14 residues. The CDR3 DNA reads as TGTGCCAGCAGCCAAGGTCTAGGGATCTACGAGCAGTACGTC. Translation: CASSQGLGIYEQYV.

This chain connects TRBV6-5 to TRBJ2-1; 8 bases fit TRBD2. From germline, CDR1 is MNHEY and CDR2 SVGAGI. The CDR3 covers 16 residues. V dropped 2 bases and J dropped 7; count of bases not matched to a gene: 10. The CDR3 DNA is TGTGCCAGCAGTTACATCGGGGGGGTTCAGATGAATGAGCAGTTCTTC. As protein: CASSYIGGVQMNEQFF.

This sequence joins TRBV15 and TRBJ2-3; D gene ambiguous. Germline V gene sequence: CDR1 LNHNV, CDR2 YYDKDF (reference sequence). This CDR3 has 13 amino acids. The V end lost 1 base, the J end lost 5 bases, and 7 bases lay between the germline ends. The CDR3 nucleotides read TGTGCCACCAGCAGAGTGGGGAAAGATACGCAGTATTTT. Its protein is CATSRVGKDTQYF.

The chain recombines TRBV20-1 with TRBJ2-4; 7 bases line up with TRBD1. The V gene end was trimmed by 0 bases and the J gene end by 0 bases; junction bases not matched to a gene: 8. Germline V gene sequence: CDR1 DFQATT, CDR2 SNEGSKA (reference sequence). The CDR3 covers 17 residues. CDR3 bases: TGCAGTGCTAGAGATCGCGACAGGGCCCTAGCCAAAAACATTCAGTACTTC. Its protein is CSARDRDRALAKNIQYF.

V gene TRBV18 combines with J gene TRBJ2-5; 8 nucleotides line up with TRBD2. V shed 2 bases and J 1 base; nucleotides not matched to a gene: 6. Germline V gene lookup returns CDR1 KGHSH and CDR2 LQKENI. The CDR3 extends over 16 amino acids. CDR3 sequence (DNA): TGTGCCAGCTCACCAGTTCTAGCGGGCCCCCAAGAGACCCAGTACTTC. Translated, it gives CASSPVLAGPQETQYF.

The CDR3 coding sequence is TGTGCCAGCAGCTACGACAGGGGTCAAGAGACCCAGTACTTC. This gives the protein CASSYDRGQETQYF. The chain uses TRBV2 and TRBJ2-5; 8 bases are a match to TRBD1. Germline CDR1 and CDR2: SNHLY and FYNNEI. Trimming cost V 6 bases and J 2 bases; bases outside gene matches: 5. This CDR3 spans 14 amino acids.

This rearrangement joins TRBV20-1 to TRBJ2-7; the D is unclear. CDR1 is DFQATT, CDR2 SNEGSKA, per germline (reference sequence). The CDR3 totals 14 residues. Trimming removed 6 bases at V and 1 base at J, with 16 bases between. In DNA, the CDR3 is TGCAGTGCCCCGACATCGGATTGGTCCTACGAGCAGTACTTC. Encoded protein: CSAPTSDWSYEQYF.

The chain links TRBV3-1 to TRBJ2-3; 7 positions match TRBD2. J gave up 1 base and V 0 bases, and 10 bases lay outside the gene matches. The germline gives CDR1 LGHDT, CDR2 YNNKEL (reference sequence). This CDR3 is built from 18 residues. The CDR3 spells CASSQDRPGGLGTDTQYF. CDR3 nucleotides: TGTGCCAGCAGCCAAGACCGTCCGGGAGGATTGGGCACAGATACGCAGTATTTT.

V is TRBV9 and J is TRBJ2-6, with 7 bases that match TRBD1. V gave up 4 bases and J gave up 0 bases; unmatched junction bases: 7. CDR1 SGDLS and CDR2 YYNGEE come from the germline V gene. The CDR3 spans 17 residues. In DNA, the CDR3 is TGTGCCAGCAGCCCCCAGACAGGGACCTCTGGGGCCAACGTCCTGACTTTC. It translates to CASSPQTGTSGANVLTF. The complete variable domain, with remaining parts taken from reference TRBV9 and TRBJ2-6, reads DSGVTQTPKHLITATGQRVTLRCSPRSGDLSVYWYQQSLDQGLQFLIQYYNGEERAKGNILERFSAQQFPDLHSELNLSSLELGDSALYFCASSPQTGTSGANVLTFGAGSRLTVL.

The rearrangement links TRBV9 to TRBJ1-2; 7 positions match TRBD1. V lost 3 bases to trimming and J lost 7 bases; unmatched junction nucleotides: 12. The germline V gene encodes CDR1 SGDLS and CDR2 YYNGEE. This CDR3 comprises 15 residues. This CDR3 reads CASSGQGGGSRGYTF. Written as DNA, the CDR3 is TGTGCCAGCAGCGGTCAGGGGGGCGGTTCACGTGGCTACACCTTC.

The chain carries TRBV5-1 and TRBJ1-3, with 9 nucleotides matching TRBD1. Trimming cost V 0 bases and J 0 bases; bases outside gene matches: 4. Germline CDR1 and CDR2: SGHRS and YFSETQ. The CDR3 consists of 17 residues. The CDR3 bases are TGCGCCAGCAGCTTGGCAACGGACAGGGGCTCTGGAAACACCATATATTTT. This translates into CASSLATDRGSGNTIYF.

The chain employs TRBV12-3 or TRBV12-4 and TRBJ2-7, with D perhaps TRBD1 (5 bases). Between the trimmed V and J ends, which lost 3 bases and 5 bases, there was a span of 8 bases. The CDR3 covers 12 residues. The chain's CDR3 is CASSFPGNEQYF. The CDR3 DNA reads TGTGCCAGCAGTTTCCCAGGGAACGAGCAGTACTTC.

This clonotype was picked up one time. The chain employs TRBV4-1 and TRBJ2-6, with 11 nucleotides matching TRBD1. J lost 3 bases, V lost 1 base, and 11 bases had no gene match. Germline V CDR1 and CDR2: MGHRA, YSYEKL. The CDR3 length is 20 residues. The CDR3 sequence is CASSQVRIGQGALGANVLTF. The CDR3 DNA reads TGCGCCAGCAGCCAAGTGAGGATCGGACAGGGGGCGCTTGGGGCCAACGTCCTGACTTTC.

The chain joins TRBV12-3 or TRBV12-4 to TRBJ1-1; no reliable D call. Trimming stripped 1 base from V and 1 base from J, with 7 bases between. This CDR3 spans 14 amino acids. CDR3 DNA: TGTGCCAGCAGTTTAGGTGAGGGGAACACTGAAGCTTTCTTT. This codes for CASSLGEGNTEAFF.

The count of this clonotype is one. The V call is TRBV4-1, the J call TRBJ1-4; D remains ambiguous. The CDR3 has 16 amino acids. V lost 1 base and J lost 3, with 12 bases in between. Per germline, CDR1 MGHRA and CDR2 YSYEKL. Here the CDR3 DNA reads TGCGCCAGCAGCCAAGTCCGAGCCAGGTCTAATGAAAAACTGTTTTTT. It encodes CASSQVRARSNEKLFF.

The chain carries TRBV12-3 or TRBV12-4 and TRBJ1-1; 8 bases line up with TRBD1. There are 14 residues in the CDR3. V lost 3 bases to trimming and J lost 0 bases; unmatched junction nucleotides: 0. The CDR3 DNA follows: TGTGCCAGCAGTTTGACAGGGGTGAACACTGAAGCTTTCTTT. Amino acids: CASSLTGVNTEAFF.

The CDR3: CASSLPTGAYTEAFF. DNA of the CDR3: TGTGCCAGCAGCTTACCGACAGGGGCATACACTGAAGCTTTCTTT. The chain is built from TRBV7-8 and TRBJ1-1; 8 nucleotides agree with TRBD1. The CDR3 has 15 residues. Germline V gene data show CDR1 as SGHVS and CDR2 as FQNEAQ. With V trimmed by 2 bases and J by 3 bases, 5 bases remained unmatched.

The V call is TRBV2, the J call TRBJ2-7, with D unresolved. The CDR3 length is 13 residues. Germline assignment: CDR1 SNHLY and CDR2 FYNNEI. Trimming removed 3 bases from V and 6 bases from J, with 12 bases in between. The CDR3 coding sequence is TGTGCCAGCAGTGACAGGCCCCTCGGCGAGCAGTACTTC. This translates into CASSDRPLGEQYF.

V gene TRBV20-1 combines with J gene TRBJ1-2; maybe TRBD1 (6 bases). Germline CDR1 reads DFQATT; CDR2 reads SNEGSKA (reference sequence). Trimming left V 1 base short and J 3 bases short, with 24 bases between. CDR3 size: 18 residues. DNA of the CDR3: TGCAGTGCTAGAGCATACGCTCTATCACAGGGCGCCTACTATGGCTACACCTTC. This encodes CSARAYALSQGAYYGYTF.

The chain couples TRBV15 to TRBJ2-3; D possibly corresponds to TRBD2 (5 bases). Germline V CDR1 and CDR2: LNHNV, YYDKDF (reference sequence). V shed 3 bases and J shed 2 bases, with 9 bases lying between them. This CDR3 is 14 amino acids long. CDR3 sequence: CATSSDYNTDTQYF. The DNA of the CDR3 is TGTGCCACCAGCAGTGACTATAACACAGATACGCAGTATTTT.

V usage is TRBV7-2 and J usage is TRBJ2-7; TRBD2 matches 8 bases. V was pared by 2 bases and J by 1 base, with 7 bases of the junction left unmatched. The CDR3 is made up of 16 amino acids. CDR1 is SGHTA, CDR2 FQGNSA, per germline. CDR3 region: CASSLWAGGLSYEQYF. CDR3 nucleotides: TGTGCCAGCAGCTTATGGGCGGGGGGTTTATCCTACGAGCAGTACTTC.

The chain uses TRBV15 and TRBJ2-3; D may correspond to TRBD1 or TRBD2 (5 bases each). Germline V gene data show CDR1 as LNHNV and CDR2 as YYDKDF (reference sequence). V was cut by 1 base and J by 0 bases, with 17 bases left in between. The CDR3 contains 18 residues. Here the CDR3 DNA reads TGTGCCACCAGCAGAGGGACTTCACGGTGGGGGAGCACAGATACGCAGTATTTT. This codes for CATSRGTSRWGSTDTQYF.

The gene calls are TRBV6-6 and TRBJ2-3; maybe TRBD1 (6 bases). The CDR3 contains 12 residues. V lost 2 bases and J 6 bases, leaving 6 bases between the germline ends. Germline V gene lookup returns CDR1 MNHNY and CDR2 SVGAGI (reference sequence). The CDR3 nucleotides read TGTGCCAGCAGTTACAGGGGGGATACGCAGTATTTT. This sequence encodes CASSYRGDTQYF.

The rearrangement joins TRBV5-1 to TRBJ2-3; D gene ambiguous. The CDR3 sequence is 14 residues long. Trimming cost V 6 bases and J 0 bases, with 11 bases left between them. Germline V gene data show CDR1 as SGHRS and CDR2 as YFSETQ. As DNA, the CDR3 is TGCGCCAGCACCGTAGGGAAAAGCACAGATACGCAGTATTTT. As protein: CASTVGKSTDTQYF.

The CDR3 coding sequence is TGTGCCAGCAGCTTATATTTTAACACTGAAGCTTTCTTT. It codes for CASSLYFNTEAFF. The chain uses TRBV7-2 and TRBJ1-1; D is ambiguous. CDR3 length equals 13 residues. Germline-derived CDR1 and CDR2 are SGHTA and FQGNSA. The V gene lost 2 bases and the J gene lost 2 bases, with 6 bases spanning the gap.

The chain uses TRBV24-1 and TRBJ2-4; tentatively, D is TRBD2 (5 bases). The CDR3 contains 16 residues. V was cut by 6 bases and J by 3 bases, with 17 bases left in between. Looked up from germline, CDR1 is KGHDR and CDR2 is SFDVKD. CDR3 protein: CATSPTPPGDKNIQYF. As DNA, the CDR3 is TGTGCCACCAGTCCTACCCCCCCCGGGGACAAAAACATTCAGTACTTC.

The chain carries TRBV15 and TRBJ1-3; unclear D gene. CDR3 length equals 16 residues. Trimming took off 1 base at V and 1 base at J, with 11 bases between the two ends. CDR1 and CDR2 (germline): LNHNV, YYDKDF (reference sequence). CDR3 protein: CATSRAPRGSGNTIYF. CDR3 DNA sequence: TGTGCCACCAGCAGAGCCCCCCGGGGATCTGGAAACACCATATATTTT.